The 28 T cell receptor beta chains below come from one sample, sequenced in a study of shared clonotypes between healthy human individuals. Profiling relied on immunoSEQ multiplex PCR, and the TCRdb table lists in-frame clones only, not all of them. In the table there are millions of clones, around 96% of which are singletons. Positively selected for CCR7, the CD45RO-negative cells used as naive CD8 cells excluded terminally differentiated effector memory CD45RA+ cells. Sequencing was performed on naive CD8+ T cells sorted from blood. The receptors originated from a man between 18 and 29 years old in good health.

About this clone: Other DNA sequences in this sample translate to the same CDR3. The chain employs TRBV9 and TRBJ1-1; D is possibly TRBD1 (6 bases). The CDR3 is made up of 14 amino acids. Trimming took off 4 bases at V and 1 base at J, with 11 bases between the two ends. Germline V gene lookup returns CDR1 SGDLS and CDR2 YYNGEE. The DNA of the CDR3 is TGTGCCAGCAGCCCCGGACAGCCGAACACTGAAGCTTTCTTT. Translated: CASSPGQPNTEAFF.

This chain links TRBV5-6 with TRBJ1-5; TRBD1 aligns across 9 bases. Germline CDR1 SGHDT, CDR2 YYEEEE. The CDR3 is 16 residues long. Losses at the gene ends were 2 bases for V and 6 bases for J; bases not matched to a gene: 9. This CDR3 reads CASSLWNRGQGQPQHF. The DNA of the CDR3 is TGTGCCAGCAGCTTATGGAACAGGGGGCAGGGTCAGCCCCAGCATTTT. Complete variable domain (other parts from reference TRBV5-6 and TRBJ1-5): DAGVTQSPTHLIKTRGQQVTLRCSPKSGHDTVSWYQQALGQGPQFIFQYYEEEERQRGNFPDRFSGHQFPNYSSELNVNALLLGDSALYLCASSLWNRGQGQPQHFGDGTRLSIL.

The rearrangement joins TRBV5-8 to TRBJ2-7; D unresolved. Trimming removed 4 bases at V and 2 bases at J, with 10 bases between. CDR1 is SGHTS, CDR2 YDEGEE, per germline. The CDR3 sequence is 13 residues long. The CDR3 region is CASSHSNPYEQYF. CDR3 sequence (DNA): TGTGCCAGCAGCCATTCAAATCCCTACGAGCAGTACTTC.

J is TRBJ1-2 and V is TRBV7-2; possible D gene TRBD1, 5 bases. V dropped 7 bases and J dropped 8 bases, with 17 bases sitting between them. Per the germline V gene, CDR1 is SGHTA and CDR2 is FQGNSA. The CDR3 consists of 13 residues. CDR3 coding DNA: TGTGCCAGCACCTTGGACGGGACCGGGGGCTACACCTTC. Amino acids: CASTLDGTGGYTF.

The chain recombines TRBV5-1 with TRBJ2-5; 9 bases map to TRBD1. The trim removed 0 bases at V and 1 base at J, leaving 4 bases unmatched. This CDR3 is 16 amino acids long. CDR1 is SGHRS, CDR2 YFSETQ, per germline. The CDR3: CASSLAGTGIQETQYF. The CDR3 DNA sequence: TGCGCCAGCAGCTTGGCCGGGACAGGGATCCAAGAGACCCAGTACTTC.

CDR3 nucleotides: TGTGCCAGCAGTGAATCCGGACTAGGTTGGGGTGAGCAGTTCTTC. Protein product: CASSESGLGWGEQFF. This sequence joins TRBV25-1 and TRBJ2-1; 7 bases line up with TRBD2. The CDR3 is made up of 15 amino acids. J lost 9 bases, V lost 1 base, and 9 bases had no gene match. The germline V gene has CDR1 MGHDK and CDR2 SYGVNS.

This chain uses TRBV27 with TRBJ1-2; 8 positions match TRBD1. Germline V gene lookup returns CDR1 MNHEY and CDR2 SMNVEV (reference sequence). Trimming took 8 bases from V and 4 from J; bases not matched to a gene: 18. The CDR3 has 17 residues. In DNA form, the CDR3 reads TGTGCCAGCCGGTCCTACTCGACAGGGGAGTATTTCTATGGCTACACCTTC. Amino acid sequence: CASRSYSTGEYFYGYTF.

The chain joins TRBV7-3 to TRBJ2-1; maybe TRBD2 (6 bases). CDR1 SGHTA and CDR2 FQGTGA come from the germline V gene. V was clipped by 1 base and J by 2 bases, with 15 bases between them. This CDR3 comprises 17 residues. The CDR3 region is CASSLMGVGGAYNEQFF. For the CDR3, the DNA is TGTGCCAGCAGCTTAATGGGTGTGGGCGGGGCCTACAATGAGCAGTTCTTC.

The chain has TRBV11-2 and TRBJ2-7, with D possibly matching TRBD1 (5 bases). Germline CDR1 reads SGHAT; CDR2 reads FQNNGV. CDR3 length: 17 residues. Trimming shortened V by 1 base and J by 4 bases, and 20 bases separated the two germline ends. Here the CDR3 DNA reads TGTGCCAGCAGCTTAGTTCTTGGGGCTGAAGGCTTTTACGAGCAGTACTTC. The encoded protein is CASSLVLGAEGFYEQYF.

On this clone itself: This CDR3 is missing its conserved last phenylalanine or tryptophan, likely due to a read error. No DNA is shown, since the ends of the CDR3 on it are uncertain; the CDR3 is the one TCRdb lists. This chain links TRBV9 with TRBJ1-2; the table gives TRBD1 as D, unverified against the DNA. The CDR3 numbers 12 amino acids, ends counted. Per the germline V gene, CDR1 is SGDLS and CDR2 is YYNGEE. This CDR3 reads CASSVEALGTWR.

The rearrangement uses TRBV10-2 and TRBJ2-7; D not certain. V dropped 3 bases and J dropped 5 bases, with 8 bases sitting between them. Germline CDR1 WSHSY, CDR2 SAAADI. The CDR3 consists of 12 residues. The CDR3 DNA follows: TGCGCCAGCAGTGATTATCGGGACGAGCAGTACTTC. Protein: CASSDYRDEQYF.

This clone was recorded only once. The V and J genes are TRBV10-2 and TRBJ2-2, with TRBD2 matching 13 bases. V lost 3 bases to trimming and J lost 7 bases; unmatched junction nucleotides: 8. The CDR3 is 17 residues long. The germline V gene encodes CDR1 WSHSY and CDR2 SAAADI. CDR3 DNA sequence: TGCGCCAGCAGTGACCCGACTAGCGGGGGGCGTATCGGGGAGCTGTTTTTT. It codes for CASSDPTSGGRIGELFF.

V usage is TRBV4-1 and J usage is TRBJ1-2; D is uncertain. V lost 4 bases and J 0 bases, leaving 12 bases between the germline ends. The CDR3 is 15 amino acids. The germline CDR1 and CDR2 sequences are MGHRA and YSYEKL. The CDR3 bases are TGCGCCAGCAGCCCGACCGCGCAGACTAACTATGGCTACACCTTC. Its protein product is CASSPTAQTNYGYTF.

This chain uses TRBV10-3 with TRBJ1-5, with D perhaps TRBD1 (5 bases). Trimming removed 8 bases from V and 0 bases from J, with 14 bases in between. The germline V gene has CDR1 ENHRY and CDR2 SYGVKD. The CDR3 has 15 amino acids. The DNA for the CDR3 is TGTGCCATCCGGGACGGGGAATATAGCAATCAGCCCCAGCATTTT. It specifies CAIRDGEYSNQPQHF.

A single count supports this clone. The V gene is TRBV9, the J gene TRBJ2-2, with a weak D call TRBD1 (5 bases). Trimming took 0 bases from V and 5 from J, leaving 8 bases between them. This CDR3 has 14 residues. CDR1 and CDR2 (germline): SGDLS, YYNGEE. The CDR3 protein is CASSVEGVTGELFF. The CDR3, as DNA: TGTGCCAGCAGCGTAGAAGGGGTGACCGGGGAGCTGTTTTTT.

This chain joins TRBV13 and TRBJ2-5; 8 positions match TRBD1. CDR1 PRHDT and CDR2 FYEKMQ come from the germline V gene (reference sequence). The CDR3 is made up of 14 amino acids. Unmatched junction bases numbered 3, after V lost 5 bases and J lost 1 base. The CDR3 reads CASSVTGVQETQYF. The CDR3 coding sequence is TGTGCCAGCAGCGTGACAGGGGTCCAAGAGACCCAGTACTTC.

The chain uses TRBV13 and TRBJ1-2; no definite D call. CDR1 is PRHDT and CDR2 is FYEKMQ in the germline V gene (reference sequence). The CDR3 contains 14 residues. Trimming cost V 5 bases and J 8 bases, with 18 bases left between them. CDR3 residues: CASSQRVSREGYTF. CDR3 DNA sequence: TGTGCCAGCAGCCAAAGGGTTTCCCGGGAGGGCTACACCTTC.

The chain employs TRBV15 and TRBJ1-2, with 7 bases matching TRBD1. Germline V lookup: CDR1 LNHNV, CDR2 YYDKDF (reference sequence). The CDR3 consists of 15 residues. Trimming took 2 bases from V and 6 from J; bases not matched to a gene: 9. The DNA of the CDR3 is TGTGCCACCAGCAGAATATTCACAGGGGCAAATGGCTACACCTTC. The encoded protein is CATSRIFTGANGYTF.

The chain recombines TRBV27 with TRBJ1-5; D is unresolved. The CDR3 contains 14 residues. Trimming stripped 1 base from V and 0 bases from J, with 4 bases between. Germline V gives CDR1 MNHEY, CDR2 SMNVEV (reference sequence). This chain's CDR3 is CASSLWSSNQPQHF. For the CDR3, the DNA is TGTGCCAGCAGTTTATGGAGTAGCAATCAGCCCCAGCATTTT.

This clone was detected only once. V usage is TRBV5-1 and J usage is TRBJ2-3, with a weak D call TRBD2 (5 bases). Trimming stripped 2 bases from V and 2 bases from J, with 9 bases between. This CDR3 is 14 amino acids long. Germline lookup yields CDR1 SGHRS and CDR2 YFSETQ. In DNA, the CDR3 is TGCGCCAGCAGCTTTTCCGGGGTCACAGATACGCAGTATTTT. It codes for CASSFSGVTDTQYF. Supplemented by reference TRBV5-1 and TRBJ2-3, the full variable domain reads KAGVTQTPRYLIKTRGQQVTLSCSPISGHRSVSWYQQTPGQGLQFLFEYFSETQRNKGNFPGRFSGRQFSNSRSEMNVSTLELGDSALYLCASSFSGVTDTQYFGPGTRLTVL.

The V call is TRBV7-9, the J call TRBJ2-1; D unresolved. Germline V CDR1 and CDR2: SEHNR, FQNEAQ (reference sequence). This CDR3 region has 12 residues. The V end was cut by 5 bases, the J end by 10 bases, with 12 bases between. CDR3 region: CASSPSWVEQFF. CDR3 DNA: TGTGCCAGCAGCCCCTCCTGGGTAGAGCAGTTCTTC. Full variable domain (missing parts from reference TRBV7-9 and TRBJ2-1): DTGVSQNPRHKITKRGQNVTFRCDPISEHNRLYWYRQTLGQGPEFLTYFQNEAQLEKSRLLSDRFSAERPKGSFSTLEIQRTEQGDSAMYLCASSPSWVEQFFGPGTRLTVL.

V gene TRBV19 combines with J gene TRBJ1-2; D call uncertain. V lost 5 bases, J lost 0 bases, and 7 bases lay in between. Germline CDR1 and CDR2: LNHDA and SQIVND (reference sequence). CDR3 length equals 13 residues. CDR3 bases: TGTGCCAGTAGTTATGGGGCTAACTATGGCTACACCTTC. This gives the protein CASSYGANYGYTF.

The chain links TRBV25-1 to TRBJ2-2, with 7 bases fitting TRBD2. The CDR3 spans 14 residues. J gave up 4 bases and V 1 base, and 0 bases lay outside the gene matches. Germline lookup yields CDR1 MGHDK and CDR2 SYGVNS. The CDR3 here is CASSEWGGTGELFF. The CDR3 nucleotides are TGTGCCAGCAGTGAATGGGGGGGCACCGGGGAGCTGTTTTTT.

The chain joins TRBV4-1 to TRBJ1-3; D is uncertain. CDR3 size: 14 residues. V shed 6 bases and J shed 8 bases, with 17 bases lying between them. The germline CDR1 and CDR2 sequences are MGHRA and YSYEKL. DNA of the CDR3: TGCGCCAGCAGACACTTTGAGGCTCCTGACACCATATATTTT. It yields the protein CASRHFEAPDTIYF.

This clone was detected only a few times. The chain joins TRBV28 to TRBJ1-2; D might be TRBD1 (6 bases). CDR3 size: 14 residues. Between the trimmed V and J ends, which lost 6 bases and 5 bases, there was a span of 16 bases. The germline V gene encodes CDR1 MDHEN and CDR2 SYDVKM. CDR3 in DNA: TGTGCCAGCAGCCAAGACAGGAGTGCGTATGGCTACACCTTC. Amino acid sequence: CASSQDRSAYGYTF.

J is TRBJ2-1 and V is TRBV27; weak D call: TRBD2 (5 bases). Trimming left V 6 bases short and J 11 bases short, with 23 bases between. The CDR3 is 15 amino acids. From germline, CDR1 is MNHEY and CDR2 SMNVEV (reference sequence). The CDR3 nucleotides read TGTGCCAGCAGCGGACTTGCCGAGGGTTCGGGCAAGCAGTTCTTC. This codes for CASSGLAEGSGKQFF.

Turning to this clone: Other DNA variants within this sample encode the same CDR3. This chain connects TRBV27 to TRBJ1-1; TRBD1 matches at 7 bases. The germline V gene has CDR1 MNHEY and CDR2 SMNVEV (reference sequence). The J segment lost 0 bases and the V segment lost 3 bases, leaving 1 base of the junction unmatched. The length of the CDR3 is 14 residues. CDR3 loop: CASSLDRMNTEAFF. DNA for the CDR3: TGTGCCAGCAGTTTGGACAGGATGAACACTGAAGCTTTCTTT.

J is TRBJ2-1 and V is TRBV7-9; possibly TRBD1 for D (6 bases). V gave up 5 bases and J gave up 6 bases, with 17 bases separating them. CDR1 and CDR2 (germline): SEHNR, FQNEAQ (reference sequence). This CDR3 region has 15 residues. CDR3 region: CASSRGKGTFNEQFF. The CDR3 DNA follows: TGTGCCAGCAGCAGGGGGAAGGGCACGTTCAATGAGCAGTTCTTC.